This T cell receptor (beta chain) was retrieved from a study of T cells in Graves' hyperthyroidism and ophthalmopathy. RNA transcripts were the template for amplifying TCR beta CDR3 regions. Initially, a first-round RT-PCR of the TCR CDR3 employed the HTBI primer set. TCRdb re-analysed the multiplex PCR reads in MiXCR, keeping a single row per CDR3 protein. Of roughly 110,000 distinct CDR3 sequences in the sample, roughly 15% were seen once. The table lists this clonotype with many counts. Researchers barred patients who had uncontrolled infection, other autoimmune disease, pregnancy or lactation. Germline CDR1 SGHAT, CDR2 FQNNGV. The CDR3 contains 16 residues. Trimming cost V 1 base and J 3 bases; bases outside gene matches: 8.

The V and J genes are TRBV11-2 and TRBJ2-7; 8 bases line up with TRBD2. This clonotype was sampled from a woman in her forties or fifties with Graves' hyperthyroidism. The material sequenced was blood. CDR3 DNA sequence: TGTGCCAGCAGCTTAGTATTGTTGGCGGGAGGCTACGAGCAGTACTTC. It codes for CASSLVLLAGGYEQYF.